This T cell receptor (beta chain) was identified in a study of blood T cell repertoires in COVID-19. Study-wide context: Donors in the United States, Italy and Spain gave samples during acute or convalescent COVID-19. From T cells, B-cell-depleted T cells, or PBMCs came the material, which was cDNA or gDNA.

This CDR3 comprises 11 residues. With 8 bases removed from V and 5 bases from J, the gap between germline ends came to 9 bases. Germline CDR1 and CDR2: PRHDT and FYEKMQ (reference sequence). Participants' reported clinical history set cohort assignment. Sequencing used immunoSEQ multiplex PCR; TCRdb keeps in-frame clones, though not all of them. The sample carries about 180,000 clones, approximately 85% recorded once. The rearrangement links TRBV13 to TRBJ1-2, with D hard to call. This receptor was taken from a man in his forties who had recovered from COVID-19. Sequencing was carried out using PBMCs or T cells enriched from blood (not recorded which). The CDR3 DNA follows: TGTGCCAGCCTTGACGGGTATGGCTACACCTTC. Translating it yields CASLDGYGYTF. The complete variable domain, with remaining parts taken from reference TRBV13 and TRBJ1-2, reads AAGVIQSPRHLIKEKRETATLKCYPIPRHDTVYWYQQGPGQDPQFLISFYEKMQSDKGSIPDRFSAQQFSDYHSELNMSSLELGDSALYFCASLDGYGYTFGSGTRLTVV.